One and the same sample provided the 7 T cell receptor beta chains below, sequenced in a study of shared clonotypes between healthy human individuals. Some clones are missing from TCRdb's copy, which holds only in-frame ones; the method was immunoSEQ multiplex PCR. The sample has about half a million clones, around 79% seen once. Input material: PBMCs. The source of these receptors is a woman between 35 and 50 years old in good health. Some clones in this sample may be carry-over from other donors' samples.

The V gene is TRBV2, the J gene TRBJ1-2; 7 bases fit TRBD1. Trimming cost V 6 bases and J 7 bases; bases outside gene matches: 11. Germline lookup yields CDR1 SNHLY and CDR2 FYNNEI. CDR3 length: 14 residues. The CDR3 loop is CASRDNRGTVGYTF. CDR3 DNA sequence: TGTGCCAGCAGAGATAACAGGGGCACGGTTGGCTACACCTTC.

The sample holds many counts of this clone. The gene calls are TRBV9 and TRBJ2-7; TRBD2 matches at 8 bases. Germline assignment: CDR1 SGDLS and CDR2 YYNGEE. This CDR3 region has 15 residues. V lost 4 bases to trimming and J lost 2 bases; unmatched junction nucleotides: 8. CDR3 coding DNA: TGTGCCAGCAGCTTCGGACTAGCCGAGCCCTACGAGCAGTACTTC. It encodes CASSFGLAEPYEQYF. Using reference TRBV9 and TRBJ2-7 for the parts outside the CDR3, the full variable domain is DSGVTQTPKHLITATGQRVTLRCSPRSGDLSVYWYQQSLDQGLQFLIQYYNGEERAKGNILERFSAQQFPDLHSELNLSSLELGDSALYFCASSFGLAEPYEQYFGPGTRLTVT.

A few counts support this clone. The V gene is TRBV7-3, the J gene TRBJ2-5; D perhaps matches TRBD2 (6 bases). Germline V gene lookup returns CDR1 SGHTA and CDR2 FQGTGA. Trimming cost V 2 bases and J 0 bases, with 13 bases left between them. CDR3 length: 16 residues. In DNA, the CDR3 is TGTGCCAGCAGCTTACAGGCTAGCGCAAACCAAGAGACCCAGTACTTC. Translating it yields CASSLQASANQETQYF.

The chain couples TRBV14 to TRBJ2-1; D might be TRBD2 (6 bases). CDR1 and CDR2 (germline): SGHDN, FVKESK. Trimming stripped 1 base from V and 14 bases from J, with 12 bases between. The CDR3 has 12 residues. DNA for the CDR3: TGTGCCAGCAGCCAAGGGGGAGGTCGTGAGTTCTTC. As protein: CASSQGGGREFF.

There are many counts of this clone. This CDR3 reads CASSSDRGNTEAFF. CDR3 DNA: TGCGCCAGCAGCTCGGACAGGGGGAACACTGAAGCTTTCTTT. This chain connects TRBV5-1 to TRBJ1-1; 9 bases are shared with TRBD1. The CDR3 has 14 residues. CDR1 is SGHRS, CDR2 YFSETQ, per germline. Unmatched junction bases numbered 1, after V lost 3 bases and J lost 1 base.

Here the CDR3 DNA reads TGTGCCAGCCAAGCGGGAAACGCAGATACGCAGTATTTT. This sequence encodes CASQAGNADTQYF. The rearrangement joins TRBV7-3 to TRBJ2-3; 7 bases are a match to TRBD2. This CDR3 comprises 13 residues. Germline V lookup: CDR1 SGHTA, CDR2 FQGTGA. V lost 8 bases to trimming and J lost 4 bases; unmatched junction nucleotides: 6.

The chain links TRBV7-2 to TRBJ2-5, with 10 nucleotides matching TRBD1. The assigned J gene may be wrong: the sequence end matches TRBJ2-7 better. This CDR3 is 14 amino acids long. Per the germline V gene, CDR1 is SGHTA and CDR2 is FQGNSA. The CDR3 protein is CASSRDRGPYEQYF. The CDR3 region has the DNA TGTGCCAGCAGCCGAGACAGGGGGCCCTACGAGCAGTACTTC.